This TCR beta chain was sequenced during a study of spatial heterogeneity in lung cancer. MiXCR, run by TCRdb on the 5' RACE reads, gives a single entry per CDR3 protein. The sample includes about 38,000 distinct CDR3 sequences, 6.5% to 8.5% seen only once; the top ten take 25% to 35%. Time point reported: sample taken at primary tumor resection. Whole RNA from tumor, nontumor lung or frozen PBMC was sequenced unsorted. Donors were over 70 untreated early-stage non-small cell lung cancer patients. This clonotype was detected only a few times. Its specificity is unknown. V lost 0 bases, J lost 10 bases, and 11 bases stayed unmatched. Germline V lookup: CDR1 DFQATT, CDR2 SNEGSKA (reference sequence). The CDR3 is 15 amino acids. Findings of the study overall: Ubiquitous expanded tumor TCRs showed up in blood more at resection than follow-up.

The sequences come from PBMCs, collected at surgery. This TCR derives from a male donor with early-stage non-small cell lung cancer. The chain combines TRBV20-1 with TRBJ1-4; 7 nucleotides line up with TRBD1. CDR3 residues: CSARDSQGVAGKLFF. CDR3 sequence (DNA): TGCAGTGCTAGAGATTCCCAGGGGGTTGCTGGAAAACTGTTTTTT.